This entry is about one T cell receptor beta chain. Its antigen is still unknown. The entry originates in a study of CD8+ T cells in alopecia areata. Across the whole study: Treated individuals took tofacitinib by mouth, 5 to 10 mg twice daily. Tofacitinib ran 6 to 18 months, followed by 6 months off drug. Study-level results: Higher clonality was seen in lesional scalp than in normal scalp, especially in alopecia totalis/universalis.

The sorting of PBMCs gave CD4+ and CD8+ T cells. Germline V gene sequence: CDR1 SGHVS, CDR2 FQNEAQ. The CDR3 sequence is 13 residues long. The ends were cut back, 6 bases at V and 5 bases at J, with 13 bases in the middle. Extraction and reverse transcription of RNA yielded cDNA as the sequencing template. Sequencing used immunoSEQ multiplex PCR; TCRdb keeps in-frame clones, though not all of them. The repertoire has about 200,000 clones, 57% of them found once; the top ten carry 0.45%. The chain joins TRBV7-8 to TRBJ1-2; D ambiguous. The receptor was isolated from a human donor with alopecia areata. Sequenced material: CD4+ T cells sorted from blood, taken at week 0. CDR3 sequence reads: CASRLPSGYGYTF. For the CDR3, the DNA is TGTGCCAGCAGGCTCCCCTCGGGATATGGCTACACCTTC.